A selection of T cell receptor beta chains follows, all from one sample in a study of beta chain features in type 1 diabetes. TCRdb keeps only in-frame clones here, not all; method: immunoSEQ multiplex PCR. The sample yields approximately 400,000 clones, about 15% seen once. Sequenced: naive CD4+ T cells from blood. These receptors were collected from a woman aged 18-35 years in good health. Each CDR3 is given with its conserved first and last residue. The D gene is left open where the match is weak. Expanded clones get a size class; other rows say once, few or many, or leave the size out.

CDR3nt | CDR3aa | j_gene | abundance | d_gene | v_gene
TGTGCCTGGGAGGCAGGGAGCAATCAGCCCCAGCATTTT | CAWEAGSNQPQHF | TRBJ1-5 | NA | NA | TRBV30
TGTGCCAGCAGTGGCCCCCTTAGCGGGAGGAACTACAATGAGCAGTTCTTC | CASSGPLSGRNYNEQFF | TRBJ2-1 | NA | TRBD2 | TRBV6-1
TGCGCCAGCAGCCCGGACATATTCGGCTACACCTTC | CASSPDIFGYTF | TRBJ1-2 | NA | NA | TRBV5-1
TGTGCCTGGCAGGCAGGAGGGCGTCAGCCCCAGCATTTT | CAWQAGGRQPQHF | TRBJ1-5 | few | NA | TRBV2
TGTGCCAGCAGCTTGCGAGGTACTGAAGCTTTCTTT | CASSLRGTEAFF | TRBJ1-1 | few | NA | TRBV5-4
TGTGCCACCAGCAGAGAAACTAGCGGGTTCATCAATGAGCAGTTCTTC | CATSRETSGFINEQFF | TRBJ2-1 | few | TRBD2 | TRBV15
TGCGCCAGCAGCCACCGACTAGCGGGAGCGTCCTACGAGCAGTACTTC | CASSHRLAGASYEQYF | TRBJ2-7 | NA | TRBD2 | TRBV4-3
TGTGCCACCAGCAGAACGCCGACAGCTAATGAAAAACTGTTTTTT | CATSRTPTANEKLFF | TRBJ1-4 | NA | NA | TRBV15
TGTGCCAGCAGCTTAACAATAGGACAGGTGGTATACAATGAGCAGTTCTTC | CASSLTIGQVVYNEQFF | TRBJ2-1 | NA | TRBD1 | TRBV7-9
TGTGCCAGCTCAATCCGTCTTACAGGGGACACTGAAGCTTTCTTT | CASSIRLTGDTEAFF | TRBJ1-1 | NA | TRBD1 | TRBV18
TGTGCCAGCAGCTGGACAGACATGAACACTGAAGCTTTCTTT | CASSWTDMNTEAFF | TRBJ1-1 | once | NA | TRBV7-9
TGTGCCTGGAGTCAACCAACCGCCGGGACAGGGTTCTCCGGCTACACCTTC | CAWSQPTAGTGFSGYTF | TRBJ1-2 | NA | TRBD1 | TRBV30
TGTGCCAGTAGTGGGCCGGGACAGGGGGCTGGGGCCAACGTCCTGACTTTC | CASSGPGQGAGANVLTF | TRBJ2-6 | few | TRBD1 | TRBV19
TGTGCCAGCAGCCTCTTGGACAGGGGTTTTGAAGATACGCAGTATTTT | CASSLLDRGFEDTQYF | TRBJ2-3 | NA | TRBD1 | TRBV5-6
TGTGCCAGCAGCGACAGTCCGACAGGGAGGAACACTGAAGCTTTCTTT | CASSDSPTGRNTEAFF | TRBJ1-1 | NA | TRBD1 | TRBV2
TGCAGCGTCCAGAAGCTTGACATTTCTGAAGCTTTCTTT | CSVQKLDISEAFF | TRBJ1-1 | once | NA | TRBV29-1
TGCAGCGTTGAAGATTCTACCTTAGGACAGGGCGGTTTTAGCAATCAGCCCCAGCATTTT | CSVEDSTLGQGGFSNQPQHF | TRBJ1-5 | few | TRBD1 | TRBV29-1
TGTGCCAGCTCACCGGAGACTAGCGGGGGCTACAATGAGCAGTTCTTC | CASSPETSGGYNEQFF | TRBJ2-1 | NA | TRBD2 | TRBV18
TGCGCCAGCAGCCTCTTGACTAGCGGGAGCGCAGATACGCAGTATTTT | CASSLLTSGSADTQYF | TRBJ2-3 | NA | TRBD2 | TRBV5-1
TGTGCCAGCAGCTTAGATTGGAGAGATACGCAGTATTTT | CASSLDWRDTQYF | TRBJ2-3 | NA | NA | TRBV7-2
TGCGCCAGCAGCTTAGCGGGAGGCGCCTACGAGCAGTACTTC | CASSLAGGAYEQYF | TRBJ2-7 | NA | TRBD2 | TRBV5-1
TGTGCCAGCAGCTCCTCACAGGGGGGGCTCTATGGCTACACCTTC | CASSSSQGGLYGYTF | TRBJ1-2 | NA | TRBD1 | TRBV5-4
TGTGCCTGGAGATTGGGGGGGCTGGGGGAGCTGTTTTTT | CAWRLGGLGELFF | TRBJ2-2 | NA | NA | TRBV30
TGTGCCAGCAGATGGACTAGCGGGAGATTCGCAGATACGCAGTATTTT | CASRWTSGRFADTQYF | TRBJ2-3 | NA | TRBD2 | TRBV11-1
TGTGCCTGGGAGGCAGGACTAAACTATGGCTACACCTTC | CAWEAGLNYGYTF | TRBJ1-2 | few | NA | TRBV30
TGTGCCAGCAGTCAGACCAGGGTCACCGGGGAGCTGTTTTTT | CASSQTRVTGELFF | TRBJ2-2 | NA | NA | TRBV27
TGCAGCGTGACTAAGCGGGGCGCGGAGACCCAGTACTTC | CSVTKRGAETQYF | TRBJ2-5 | NA | TRBD2 | TRBV29-1
TGCGCCAGCAGCACCCAGCGGACCTACGAGCAGTACTTC | CASSTQRTYEQYF | TRBJ2-7 | NA | NA | TRBV5-1
TGCGCCAGCAGCCAAGTGGCGGGACAGGGGGCTTACGAGCAGTACTTC | CASSQVAGQGAYEQYF | TRBJ2-7 | few | TRBD1 | TRBV4-1
TGCGCCAGCAGCTTGGTTGGGGGGAGGAACACTGAAGCTTTCTTT | CASSLVGGRNTEAFF | TRBJ1-1 | few | NA | TRBV5-1
TGTGCCAGCAGCGTAGGACCCGGGACAATGGGTCAGCCCCAGCATTTT | CASSVGPGTMGQPQHF | TRBJ1-5 | few | NA | TRBV5-6
TGTGCCAGCAGCCGGGACAGGGGGCGTGAGCAGTTCTTC | CASSRDRGREQFF | TRBJ2-1 | few | TRBD1 | TRBV5-8
TGTGCCAGCAGCCAAGAGGTCAGGGATTTGCTCTCCTACAATGAGCAGTTCTTC | CASSQEVRDLLSYNEQFF | TRBJ2-1 | NA | NA | TRBV4-2
TGTGCCAGCAGCTTTGAGGCGGGAAAGTACCAAGAGACCCAGTACTTC | CASSFEAGKYQETQYF | TRBJ2-5 | few | NA | TRBV7-9
TGTGCCAGCATCAAAGGGACTAGAGGTACTGGCGAGCAGTACTTC | CASIKGTRGTGEQYF | TRBJ2-7 | few | TRBD2 | TRBV28
TGTGCCAGCATCCCGACAGGGGTGGTCCCTGAAGCTTTCTTT | CASIPTGVVPEAFF | TRBJ1-1 | few | TRBD1 | TRBV6-4
TGTGCCAGCAGCCCCCCAGGCACTAGCGTCGTGCAGTACTTC | CASSPPGTSVVQYF | TRBJ2-7 | NA | TRBD2 | TRBV4-2
TGTGCCAGCAGGAACAGGGGTGGGTACGAAGAGACCCAGTACTTC | CASRNRGGYEETQYF | TRBJ2-5 | NA | TRBD1 | TRBV28
TGTGCCAGCAGTCCGGAGGGACGGAGAAACACTGAAGCTTTCTTT | CASSPEGRRNTEAFF | TRBJ1-1 | once | NA | TRBV27
TGTGCCAGCAGCTTATCCCGAAGAGCCACCGGGGAGCTGTTTTTT | CASSLSRRATGELFF | TRBJ2-2 | NA | NA | TRBV7-3
TGCGCCAGCAGCCAAGAAGGACTAGCGGGGTACAATGAGCAGTTCTTC | CASSQEGLAGYNEQFF | TRBJ2-1 | few | TRBD2 | TRBV4-3
TGTGCCAGCACCCAAGCGGGAGTAGTCGACGAGCAGTACTTC | CASTQAGVVDEQYF | TRBJ2-7 | NA | TRBD2 | TRBV25-1
TGTGCCAGCAGCTCGGCGGCACAGGGGGCTTACGAGCAGTACTTC | CASSSAAQGAYEQYF | TRBJ2-7 | NA | TRBD1 | TRBV28
TGTGCCAGCAGCCCGGGGAAAAGTGAAGCCCAGCATTTT | CASSPGKSEAQHF | TRBJ1-5 | NA | NA | TRBV7-2
TGTGCCACCAGCAGAGATATTACAGCTTCTATAATTCCTCAGCAGTTCTTC | CATSRDITASIIPQQFF | TRBJ2-1 | NA | NA | TRBV15
TGTGCCTGGAGTGTGCAAGGGGGCCACACTGAAGCTTTCTTT | CAWSVQGGHTEAFF | TRBJ1-1 | NA | TRBD1 | TRBV30
TGCGCCAGCAGCCAAGGGGCTCCAGCTTATTACAATGAGCAGTTCTTC | CASSQGAPAYYNEQFF | TRBJ2-1 | few | NA | TRBV4-3
TGTGCCTGGACCAGACAGGGAATCGGCGGCTACACCTTC | CAWTRQGIGGYTF | TRBJ1-2 | NA | TRBD1 | TRBV30
TGTGCCAGCAGCCTCGACAGAAACTACGAGCAGTACTTC | CASSLDRNYEQYF | TRBJ2-7 | few | NA | TRBV13
TGTGCCAGCTCCCCGGGGCTAGCGGAATACAATGAGCAGTTCTTC | CASSPGLAEYNEQFF | TRBJ2-1 | NA | TRBD2 | TRBV5-4
TGTGCCAGCACCCTACTCACTAGCGGAGCGTTGAATGAGCAGTTCTTC | CASTLLTSGALNEQFF | TRBJ2-1 | NA | TRBD2 | TRBV28
TGTGCCAGCAGCCTCTTGACAGGGAGACCCTACGAGCAGTACTTC | CASSLLTGRPYEQYF | TRBJ2-7 | NA | TRBD1 | TRBV14
TGTGCCAGCAGCCCCCTGGGACTGACGTCCTACGAGCAGTACTTC | CASSPLGLTSYEQYF | TRBJ2-7 | NA | NA | TRBV14
TGCGCCAGCAGCCTTTTTACAGCCGGGGAGCTGTTTTTT | CASSLFTAGELFF | TRBJ2-2 | NA | NA | TRBV5-1
TGTGCCAGCTCACCCGTTAAACTTCTGACGCAGTATTTT | CASSPVKLLTQYF | TRBJ2-3 | NA | NA | TRBV18
TGCAGCGTTCGACCCGGACAGCATGAAAAACTGTTTTTT | CSVRPGQHEKLFF | TRBJ1-4 | few | NA | TRBV29-1
TGTGCCAGCAGACCTAGCGGGAGTTACGAGCAGTACTTC | CASRPSGSYEQYF | TRBJ2-7 | NA | TRBD2 | TRBV7-6
TGTGCCAGTAGTATAGATAGAGGAGGACAAGAGACCCAGTACTTC | CASSIDRGGQETQYF | TRBJ2-5 | few | NA | TRBV19
TGTGCCTGGAGCCGCGGGACAGGGTTTCCTCATGAGCAGTTCTTC | CAWSRGTGFPHEQFF | TRBJ2-1 | NA | TRBD1 | TRBV30